One and the same sample provided the 7 T cell receptor beta chains below, sequenced in a study of human T cells and chemical hapten exposure (dated by TCRdb to about 2021). Receptor amplification or capture employed RACE. The data were produced on a NextSeq 500. TCRdb trimmed public reads at Q25 via fastp, called clones via MiXCR and kept in-frame beta chains. For every CDR3 protein sequence, its rows merge into one entry that carries the most common genes and DNA. This sample has tens of thousands of distinct CDR3 sequences in its table, and roughly 9.8% of those were observed once. The ten most abundant clones make up 4% to 6% of the sample. The intended sense of this specimen's time point label: pre-sensitization, week 0. The intended sense of this specimen's treatment or condition label: therapeutic diphenylcyclopropenone sensitization with weekly scalp DPC. The sample was whole blood, taken in connection with sensitization to the hapten diphenylcyclopropenone (DPC). Source of these receptors: a woman in her fifties or sixties with alopecia areata. Some clones in this sample may be carry-over from other donors' samples.

The CDR3 nucleotides read TGCGCCAGCAGGGACATAGGAATAATGAACACTGAAGCTTTCTTT. Translated: CASRDIGIMNTEAFF. The J gene is TRBJ1-1, the V gene TRBV10-2; possible D gene TRBD1, 5 bases. There are 15 residues in the CDR3. V was pared by 6 bases and J by 0 bases, with 14 bases between. CDR1 is WSHSY and CDR2 is SAAADI in the germline V gene.

This chain uses TRBV7-2 with TRBJ1-4, with D uncertain. The V end was cut by 4 bases, the J end by 0 bases, with 9 bases between. This CDR3 is built from 15 residues. The germline CDR1 and CDR2 sequences are SGHTA and FQGNSA. Here the CDR3 DNA reads TGTGCCAGCAGCTCCCGCCTTGCAACTAATGAAAAACTGTTTTTT. Translated, it gives CASSSRLATNEKLFF.

This clonotype came up many times. The V and J genes are TRBV7-2 and TRBJ1-3; no definite D call. There are 14 residues in the CDR3. Germline CDR1 reads SGHTA; CDR2 reads FQGNSA. Trimming pared 3 bases from V and 4 bases from J, leaving 10 bases between. For the CDR3, the DNA is TGTGCCAGCAGCTTGACTAAACCCGGAAACACCATATATTTT. It is translated as CASSLTKPGNTIYF.

This clonotype was counted only a few times. This chain connects TRBV7-2 to TRBJ2-7, with TRBD2 matching 11 bases. Germline CDR1 is SGHTA and CDR2 is FQGNSA. The V segment lost 5 bases and the J segment 3 bases; nucleotides outside the gene matches: 9. The CDR3 runs 16 residues. CDR3 nucleotides: TGTGCCAGCAGCCCAAGTAGCGGGGGGGCCGGCTACGAGCAGTACTTC. Translated: CASSPSSGGAGYEQYF.

The chain couples TRBV7-9 to TRBJ1-6, with unresolved D. The CDR3 length is 12 residues. V was pared by 3 bases and J by 8 bases, with 5 bases between. Germline CDR1 SEHNR, CDR2 FQNEAQ (reference sequence). CDR3 residues: CASSFPDSPLHF. DNA for the CDR3: TGTGCCAGCAGCTTTCCAGATTCACCCCTCCACTTT.

This chain links TRBV20-1 with TRBJ2-5; D remains unclear. Germline lookup yields CDR1 DFQATT and CDR2 SNEGSKA (reference sequence). V shed 6 bases and J shed 1 base, with 6 bases lying between them. The CDR3 is 11 residues long. CDR3 DNA: TGCAGTGCAAAGCTCCAAGAGACCCAGTACTTC. Its translation: CSAKLQETQYF.

This clonotype occurred many times. The rearrangement joins TRBV5-1 to TRBJ1-5, with D tentatively TRBD1 (5 bases). Germline values: CDR1 SGHRS, CDR2 YFSETQ. Trimming pared 5 bases from V and 2 bases from J, leaving 14 bases between. This CDR3 has 15 residues. The CDR3 bases are TGCGCCAGCAGTTCGGAGGGGACGGGCAATCAGCCCCAGCATTTT. It is translated as CASSSEGTGNQPQHF.